What follows are 26 T cell receptor beta chains derived from one specimen sequenced in a study of shared clonotypes between healthy human individuals. Some clones are missing from TCRdb's copy, which holds only in-frame ones; the method was immunoSEQ multiplex PCR. Among about 2 million clones, roughly 96% were seen once, and the ten largest hold more than 0.1%. The sequencing input was naive CD4+ T cells sorted from blood. The sample's subset: CD45RA+ positively selected. Receptors originate from a man aged 18 to 29 in good health.

The chain recombines TRBV5-6 with TRBJ2-5; D may be TRBD2 (6 bases). The CDR3 has 14 amino acids. The V gene lost 0 bases and the J gene lost 3 bases, with 9 bases spanning the gap. Germline values: CDR1 SGHDT, CDR2 YYEEEE. The CDR3 nucleotides read TGTGCCAGCAGCTTGGTTGGAGGGAAAGAGACCCAGTACTTC. It is translated as CASSLVGGKETQYF.

This chain connects TRBV6-5 to TRBJ2-4, with 7 nucleotides matching TRBD1. After removal of 6 bases from V and 9 bases from J, the junction contained 11 bases not matched to a gene. The CDR3 extends over 14 amino acids. Per the germline V gene, CDR1 is MNHEY and CDR2 is SVGAGI. CDR3 DNA: TGTGCCAGCAGAAACGGACAGGAGAGGGGCATTCAGTACTTC. It encodes CASRNGQERGIQYF.

The chain uses TRBV29-1 and TRBJ2-7, with D possibly being TRBD1 (6 bases). V shed 6 bases and J shed 0 bases, with 12 bases lying between them. The germline CDR1 and CDR2 sequences are SQVTM and ANQGSEA. The CDR3 has 13 residues. The CDR3 sequence is CSVANRVSYEQYF. The CDR3, as DNA: TGCAGCGTCGCAAACAGGGTCTCCTACGAGCAGTACTTC.

The V and J genes are TRBV4-1 and TRBJ2-5, with D perhaps matching TRBD2 (5 bases). Germline CDR1 MGHRA, CDR2 YSYEKL. The CDR3 extends over 15 amino acids. V lost 0 bases, J lost 4 bases, and 12 bases lay in between. The CDR3 nucleotides read TGCGCCAGCAGCCAAGACCGAAGCGGAAGAGAGACCCAGTACTTC. This codes for CASSQDRSGRETQYF.

J is TRBJ1-2 and V is TRBV30, with D hard to call. CDR1 is GTSNPN and CDR2 is SVGIG in the germline V gene (reference sequence). V lost 2 bases and J lost 9, with 10 bases in between. This CDR3 comprises 11 residues. CDR3 sequence: CAWSHQGSYTF. The CDR3 DNA follows: TGTGCCTGGAGTCATCAAGGTAGCTACACCTTC.

V usage is TRBV7-6 and J usage is TRBJ2-3; D is ambiguous. V shed 2 bases and J shed 5 bases, with 17 bases lying between them. Per germline, CDR1 SGHVS and CDR2 FNYEAQ. The CDR3 spans 16 residues. The CDR3 DNA is TGTGCCAGCAGCTTATTGGCGCTTTCAGGAGTAGATACGCAGTATTTT. Translating gives CASSLLALSGVDTQYF.

The chain employs TRBV14 and TRBJ2-7, with D perhaps matching TRBD1 (6 bases). The CDR3 has 14 amino acids. CDR1 is SGHDN and CDR2 is FVKESK in the germline V gene. Trimming took 2 bases from V and 5 from J, leaving 13 bases between them. Here the CDR3 reads CASSQHIQGNEQYF. Here the CDR3 DNA reads TGTGCCAGCAGCCAACACATACAGGGTAACGAGCAGTACTTC.

Note on this clone: The sample holds other DNA sequences that translate to the same CDR3. The V gene is TRBV7-2, the J gene TRBJ2-2; D is uncertain. Germline CDR1 and CDR2: SGHTA and FQGNSA. Trimming removed 5 bases from V and 1 base from J, with 5 bases in between. The CDR3 sequence is 13 residues long. CDR3 loop: CASSPKNTGELFF. The CDR3 DNA is TGTGCCAGCAGCCCGAAGAACACCGGGGAGCTGTTTTTT.

This clone has a single count. The CDR3 loop reads CASSSRREGKGETQYF. CDR3 nucleotide sequence: TGTGCCAGCAGCTCCAGGCGGGAGGGGAAGGGAGAGACCCAGTACTTC. V usage is TRBV7-2 and J usage is TRBJ2-5; the match to TRBD2 covers 9 bases. With V trimmed by 4 bases and J by 4 bases, 10 bases remained unmatched. The CDR3 extends over 16 amino acids. The germline gives CDR1 SGHTA, CDR2 FQGNSA.

On this clone: This could be a read error, since a much larger clone is one nucleotide away. This sequence joins TRBV30 and TRBJ1-3; no clear D. Germline values: CDR1 GTSNPN, CDR2 SVGIG (reference sequence). There are 12 residues in the CDR3. V lost 4 bases and J 8 bases, leaving 12 bases between the germline ends. CDR3 in DNA: TGTGCCTGGACCTTGGAACGAGACACCATATATTTT. Its translation: CAWTLERDTIYF.

The chain has TRBV11-2 and TRBJ2-7; D may correspond to TRBD1 or TRBD2 (5 bases each). V was shortened by 7 bases and J by 4 bases, with 20 bases between the two germline ends. CDR1 is SGHAT and CDR2 is FQNNGV in the germline V gene. CDR3 size: 15 residues. The CDR3 DNA follows: TGTGCCAGCAAGCCGGGACCCGGGATGGGGTACGAGCAGTACTTC. The encoded protein is CASKPGPGMGYEQYF.

J is TRBJ1-2 and V is TRBV5-1; 7 positions match TRBD1. Trimming took 4 bases from V and 0 from J; bases not matched to a gene: 3. Per the germline V gene, CDR1 is SGHRS and CDR2 is YFSETQ. The CDR3 extends over 14 amino acids. CDR3 nucleotides: TGCGCCAGCAGCGCAGGGACAGCTAACTATGGCTACACCTTC. This encodes CASSAGTANYGYTF.

This chain uses TRBV25-1 with TRBJ1-4; D gene unclear. Germline CDR1 MGHDK, CDR2 SYGVNS. Trimming took off 1 base at V and 10 bases at J, with 10 bases between the two ends. The CDR3 totals 13 residues. The chain's CDR3 is CASSEWGDGKLFF. As DNA, the CDR3 is TGTGCCAGCAGTGAATGGGGTGATGGAAAACTGTTTTTT.

The chain carries TRBV6-4 and TRBJ1-4; D is uncertain. This CDR3 spans 16 amino acids. Trimming stripped 7 bases from V and 0 bases from J, with 15 bases between. Germline loops: CDR1 MRHNA, CDR2 SNTAGT. CDR3 amino acids: CASNGRSVATNEKLFF. The CDR3 DNA reads as TGTGCCAGCAACGGACGGAGCGTTGCAACTAATGAAAAACTGTTTTTT.

The chain carries TRBV5-4 and TRBJ2-5; TRBD2 matches 8 bases. Germline loops: CDR1 SGHNT, CDR2 YYREEE (reference sequence). The CDR3 extends over 15 amino acids. Trimming cost V 0 bases and J 5 bases; bases outside gene matches: 6. This CDR3 reads CASSLGRGGGETQYF. CDR3 coding DNA: TGTGCCAGCAGCTTGGGCCGCGGCGGGGGGGAGACCCAGTACTTC.

The V gene is TRBV7-9, the J gene TRBJ2-1; D not resolved. The length of the CDR3 is 12 residues. Germline loops: CDR1 SEHNR, CDR2 FQNEAQ (reference sequence). V dropped 1 base and J dropped 9 bases, with 7 bases sitting between them. Here the CDR3 DNA reads TGTGCCAGCAGCTTAGGTGGAAGTGAGCAGTTCTTC. Translation gives CASSLGGSEQFF.

The chain combines TRBV2 with TRBJ2-7, with D uncertain. V lost 8 bases and J lost 1, with 6 bases in between. From germline, CDR1 is SNHLY and CDR2 FYNNEI. CDR3 size: 11 residues. CDR3 nucleotides: TGTGCCAGCCCCCGGTCCTACGAGCAGTACTTC. Translated: CASPRSYEQYF.

This chain uses TRBV11-2 with TRBJ1-1; 7 bases match TRBD1. The V segment lost 8 bases and the J segment 0 bases; nucleotides outside the gene matches: 9. Germline CDR1 and CDR2: SGHAT and FQNNGV. The CDR3 is 15 residues long. This chain's CDR3 is CASGTGAGMNTEAFF. The CDR3 nucleotides are TGTGCCAGCGGAACAGGGGCGGGCATGAACACTGAAGCTTTCTTT.

V and J are TRBV6-5 and TRBJ2-3; 9 nucleotides align to TRBD2. The ends lost 0 bases at V and 4 bases at J; junction bases unmatched: 5. CDR1 and CDR2 (germline): MNHEY, SVGAGI. The CDR3 has 16 amino acids. CDR3 in DNA: TGTGCCAGCAGTTACTCGATGGCGGGAGGGGCAGATACGCAGTATTTT. Protein product: CASSYSMAGGADTQYF.

V usage is TRBV18 and J usage is TRBJ2-7; TRBD1 matches at 10 bases. J was trimmed by 0 bases and V by 2 bases; bases with no gene match: 10. The CDR3 has 18 residues. Germline V gene lookup returns CDR1 KGHSH and CDR2 LQKENI. The CDR3 coding sequence is TGTGCCAGCTCACCATCGGGACAGGGGACCTTGAGCTCCTACGAGCAGTACTTC. Translation: CASSPSGQGTLSSYEQYF.

This chain links TRBV30 with TRBJ1-1; tentative D call: TRBD1 (5 bases). V lost 2 bases and J lost 4, with 11 bases in between. The length of the CDR3 is 13 residues. Germline values: CDR1 GTSNPN, CDR2 SVGIG (reference sequence). The CDR3 DNA reads as TGTGCCTGGAGTTACGGACAAAGCACTGAAGCTTTCTTT. Translation gives CAWSYGQSTEAFF.

This clone was counted once. This sequence joins TRBV6-5 and TRBJ2-7; no reliable D call. The CDR3 spans 14 residues. V was pared by 4 bases and J by 0 bases, with 10 bases between. Germline CDR1 is MNHEY and CDR2 is SVGAGI. For the CDR3, the DNA is TGTGCCAGCAGTTCGTCAGCGAACTCCTACGAGCAGTACTTC. Its protein product is CASSSSANSYEQYF.

As for this clone: This same CDR3 is encoded by further DNA sequences in the sample. The chain is built from TRBV7-9 and TRBJ1-1; D unresolved. The CDR3 loop spans 11 amino acids. Germline assignment: CDR1 SEHNR and CDR2 FQNEAQ (reference sequence). V lost 3 bases, J lost 5 bases, and 4 bases lay in between. This CDR3 reads CASSLATEAFF. CDR3 bases: TGTGCCAGCAGCTTGGCGACTGAAGCTTTCTTT.

This sequence joins TRBV5-4 and TRBJ2-3; D possibly uses TRBD1 or TRBD2 (5 bases each). This CDR3 is built from 15 residues. Germline loops: CDR1 SGHNT, CDR2 YYREEE (reference sequence). The V and J ends lost 3 bases and 0 bases respectively, with 11 bases between them. This CDR3 reads CASSSRDGSTDTQYF. CDR3 sequence (DNA): TGTGCCAGCAGCTCCCGGGACGGAAGCACAGATACGCAGTATTTT.

CDR3 nucleotide sequence: TGTGCCAGCAGTGAAAAGGGGTGGAACACTGAAGCTTTCTTT. Its protein product is CASSEKGWNTEAFF. V gene TRBV6-1 combines with J gene TRBJ1-1, with D possibly being TRBD1 (5 bases). V gave up 2 bases and J gave up 1 base, with 8 bases separating them. CDR3 length: 14 amino acids. The germline CDR1 and CDR2 sequences are MNHNS and SASEGT.

V gene TRBV5-1 combines with J gene TRBJ2-3; TRBD2 aligns across 13 bases. Looked up from germline, CDR1 is SGHRS and CDR2 is YFSETQ. Trimming took 4 bases from V and 6 from J; bases not matched to a gene: 8. The CDR3 covers 16 residues. DNA of the CDR3: TGCGCCAGCAGCACCGGACTAGCGGGAGATGCGGATACGCAGTATTTT. Encoded protein: CASSTGLAGDADTQYF. Together with reference TRBV5-1 and TRBJ2-3, the CDR3 gives the full variable domain: KAGVTQTPRYLIKTRGQQVTLSCSPISGHRSVSWYQQTPGQGLQFLFEYFSETQRNKGNFPGRFSGRQFSNSRSEMNVSTLELGDSALYLCASSTGLAGDADTQYFGPGTRLTVL.